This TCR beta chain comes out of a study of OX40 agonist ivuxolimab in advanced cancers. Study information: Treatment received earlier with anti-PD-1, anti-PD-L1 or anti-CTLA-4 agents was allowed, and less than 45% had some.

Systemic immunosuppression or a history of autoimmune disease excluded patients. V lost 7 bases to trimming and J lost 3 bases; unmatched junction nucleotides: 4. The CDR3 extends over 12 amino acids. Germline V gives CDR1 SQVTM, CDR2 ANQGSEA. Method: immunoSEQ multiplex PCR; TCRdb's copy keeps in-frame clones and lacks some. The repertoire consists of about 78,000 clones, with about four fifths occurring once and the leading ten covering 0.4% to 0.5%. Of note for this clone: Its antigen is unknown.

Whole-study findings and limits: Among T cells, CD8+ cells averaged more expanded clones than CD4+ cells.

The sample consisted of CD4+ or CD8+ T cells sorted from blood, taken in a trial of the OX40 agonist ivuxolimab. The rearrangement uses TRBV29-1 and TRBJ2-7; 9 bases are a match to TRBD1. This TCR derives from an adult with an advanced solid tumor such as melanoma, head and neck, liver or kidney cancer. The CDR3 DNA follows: TGCAGCGGCAGGACAGGGGACTACGAGCAGTACTTC. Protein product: CSGRTGDYEQYF.